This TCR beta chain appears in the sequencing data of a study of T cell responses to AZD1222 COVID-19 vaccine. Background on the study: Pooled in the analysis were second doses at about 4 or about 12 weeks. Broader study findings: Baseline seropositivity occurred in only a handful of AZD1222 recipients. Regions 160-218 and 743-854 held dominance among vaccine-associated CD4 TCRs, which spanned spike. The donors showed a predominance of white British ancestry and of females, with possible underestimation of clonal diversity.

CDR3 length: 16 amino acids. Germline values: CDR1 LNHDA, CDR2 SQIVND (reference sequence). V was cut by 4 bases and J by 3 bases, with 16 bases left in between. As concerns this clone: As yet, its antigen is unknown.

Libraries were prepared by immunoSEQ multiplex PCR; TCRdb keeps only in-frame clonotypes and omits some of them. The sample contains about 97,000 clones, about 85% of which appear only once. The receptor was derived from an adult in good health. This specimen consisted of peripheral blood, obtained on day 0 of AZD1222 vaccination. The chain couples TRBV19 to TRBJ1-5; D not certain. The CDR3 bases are TGTGCCAGTAGTAGTGTAAAGGGCCAGTTCAATCAGCCCCAGCATTTT. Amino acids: CASSSVKGQFNQPQHF.